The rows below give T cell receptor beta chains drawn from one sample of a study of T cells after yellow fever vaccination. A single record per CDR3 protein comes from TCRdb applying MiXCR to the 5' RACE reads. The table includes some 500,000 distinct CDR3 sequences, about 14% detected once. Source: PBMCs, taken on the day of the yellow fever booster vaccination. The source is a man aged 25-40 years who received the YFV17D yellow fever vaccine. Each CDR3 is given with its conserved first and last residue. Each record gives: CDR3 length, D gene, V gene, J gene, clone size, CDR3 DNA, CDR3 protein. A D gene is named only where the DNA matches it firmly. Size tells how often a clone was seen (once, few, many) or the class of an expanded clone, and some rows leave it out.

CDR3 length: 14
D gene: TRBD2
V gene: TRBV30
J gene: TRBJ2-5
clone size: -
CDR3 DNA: TGTGCCTGGAGTGTAACTAGCGGGAGTAAGACCCAGTACTTC
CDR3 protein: CAWSVTSGSKTQYF

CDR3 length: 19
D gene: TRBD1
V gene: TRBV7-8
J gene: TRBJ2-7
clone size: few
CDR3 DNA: TGTGCCAGCAGCCAAGAGTGGGGGTCGGGACAGGGGTTGTTCTACGAGCAGTACTTC
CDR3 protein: CASSQEWGSGQGLFYEQYF

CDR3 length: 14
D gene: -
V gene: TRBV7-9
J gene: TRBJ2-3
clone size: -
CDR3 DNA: TGTGCCAGCAGCTTGACGGACAGCGCGTTGACGCAGTATTTT
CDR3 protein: CASSLTDSALTQYF

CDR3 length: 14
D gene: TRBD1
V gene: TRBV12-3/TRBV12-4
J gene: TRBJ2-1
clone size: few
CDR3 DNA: TGTGCCAGCGCGCAGGGGGCGGGGTACAATGAGCAGTTCTTC
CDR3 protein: CASAQGAGYNEQFF

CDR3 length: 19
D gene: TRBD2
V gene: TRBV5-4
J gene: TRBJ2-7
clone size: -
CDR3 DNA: TGTGCCAGCAGCTTGGCCGCTAGCGGGAGGGCCGGAGGGGTCTACGAGCAGTACTTC
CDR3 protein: CASSLAASGRAGGVYEQYF

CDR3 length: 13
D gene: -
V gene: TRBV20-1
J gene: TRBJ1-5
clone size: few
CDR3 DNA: TGCAGTGCTAGAGACGTTTTCAATCAGCCCCAGCATTTT
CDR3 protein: CSARDVFNQPQHF

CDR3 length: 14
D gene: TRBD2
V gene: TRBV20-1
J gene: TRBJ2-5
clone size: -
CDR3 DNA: TGCAGTGCCGCACCACTAGAGCGGGAAGCGACCCAGTACTTC
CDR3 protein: CSAAPLEREATQYF

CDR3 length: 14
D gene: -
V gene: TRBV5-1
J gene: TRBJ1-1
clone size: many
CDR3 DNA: TGCGCCAGCAGCTTGGAGAATGGAGTACAGGGAGCTTTCTTT
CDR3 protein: CASSLENGVQGAFF

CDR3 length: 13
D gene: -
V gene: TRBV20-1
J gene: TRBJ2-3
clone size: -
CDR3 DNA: TGCAGTGCCTCGGTCGACAGCACAGATACGCAGTATTTT
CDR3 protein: CSASVDSTDTQYF

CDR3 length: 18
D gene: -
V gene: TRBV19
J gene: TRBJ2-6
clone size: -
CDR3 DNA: TGTGCCAGTAGTATTGGAGGGATTTCCGCGTCTGGGGCCAACGTCCTGACTTTC
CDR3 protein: CASSIGGISASGANVLTF

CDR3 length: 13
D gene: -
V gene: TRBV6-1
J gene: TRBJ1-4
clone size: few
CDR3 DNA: TGTGCCAGCAGTGAAGGAACCTATGAAAAACTGTTTTTT
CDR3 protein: CASSEGTYEKLFF

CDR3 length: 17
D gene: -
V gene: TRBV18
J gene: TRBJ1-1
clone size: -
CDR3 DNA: TGTGCCAGCTCAACGTTCTCAGGGGACTTAATGAACACTGAAGCTTTCTTT
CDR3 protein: CASSTFSGDLMNTEAFF

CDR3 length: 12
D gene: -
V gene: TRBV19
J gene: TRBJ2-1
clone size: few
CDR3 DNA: TGTGCCAGCCATAACGCGTGGAATGAGCAGTTCTTC
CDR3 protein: CASHNAWNEQFF

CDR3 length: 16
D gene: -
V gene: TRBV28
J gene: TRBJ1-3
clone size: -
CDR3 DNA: TGTGCCAGCAGTGGCCGGGAAAGGTTTGACGGAAACACCATATATTTT
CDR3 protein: CASSGRERFDGNTIYF

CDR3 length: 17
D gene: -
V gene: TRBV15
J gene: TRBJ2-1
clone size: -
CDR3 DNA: TGTGCCACCAGCAGAGGTCATCGATCGGGGCCGGGCGATGAGCAGTTCTTC
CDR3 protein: CATSRGHRSGPGDEQFF

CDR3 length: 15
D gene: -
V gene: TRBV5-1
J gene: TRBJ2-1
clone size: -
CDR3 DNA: TGCGCCAGCAGCTTGTGGCAGGGAGATCGGCATGAGCAGTTCTTC
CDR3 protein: CASSLWQGDRHEQFF

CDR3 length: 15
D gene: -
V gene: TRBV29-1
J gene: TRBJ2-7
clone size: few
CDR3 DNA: TGCAGCGTTAGGTTGGGGACCGGACCCTACGAAGAGCAGTACTTC
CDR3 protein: CSVRLGTGPYEEQYF

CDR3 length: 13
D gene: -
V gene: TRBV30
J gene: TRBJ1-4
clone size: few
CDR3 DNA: TGTGCCTGTCAAACCGGGCCAGGGATGAAACTGTTTTTT
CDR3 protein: CACQTGPGMKLFF

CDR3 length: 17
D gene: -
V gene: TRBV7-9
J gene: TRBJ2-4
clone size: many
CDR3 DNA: TGTGCCAGCAGTACCCCTAGCGACCCGAAAGCCAAAAACATTCAGTACTTC
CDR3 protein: CASSTPSDPKAKNIQYF

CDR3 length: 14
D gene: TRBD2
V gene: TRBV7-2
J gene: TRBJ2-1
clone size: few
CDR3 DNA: TGTGCCAGCCGAAGGGACTACCCAGCCCATGAGCAGTTCTTC
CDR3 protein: CASRRDYPAHEQFF

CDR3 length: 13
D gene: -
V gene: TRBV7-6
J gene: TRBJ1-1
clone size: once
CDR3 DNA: TGTGCCAGCAGCCAAACCGTATACACTGAAGCTTTCTTT
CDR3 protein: CASSQTVYTEAFF

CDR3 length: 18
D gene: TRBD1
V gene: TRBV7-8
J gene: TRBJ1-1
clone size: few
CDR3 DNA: TGTGCCAGCAGCTTAGCGCGGACAGGGGATTTCAAGAACACTGAAGCTTTCTTT
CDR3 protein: CASSLARTGDFKNTEAFF

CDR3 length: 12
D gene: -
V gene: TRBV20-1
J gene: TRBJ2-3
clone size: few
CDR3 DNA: TGCAGTGCTAGGCCGCTCACAGATACGCAGTATTTT
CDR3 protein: CSARPLTDTQYF

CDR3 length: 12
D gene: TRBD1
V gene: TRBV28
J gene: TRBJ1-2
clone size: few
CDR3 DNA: TGTGCCAGCAGAATGACAGGGTATGGCTACACCTTC
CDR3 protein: CASRMTGYGYTF

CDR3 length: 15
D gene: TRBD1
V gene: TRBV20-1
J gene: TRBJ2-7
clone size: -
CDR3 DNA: TGCAGTGCTAGAGATCGACAGGGCGTAAACTACGAGCAGTACTTC
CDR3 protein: CSARDRQGVNYEQYF

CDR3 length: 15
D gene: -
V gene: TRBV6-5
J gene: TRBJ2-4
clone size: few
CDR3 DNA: TGTGCCAGCAGTTACTCGAACGGAGGGCGGAACATTCAGTACTTC
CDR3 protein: CASSYSNGGRNIQYF

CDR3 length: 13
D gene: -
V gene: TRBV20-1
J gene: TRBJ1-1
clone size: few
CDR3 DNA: TGCAGTGCAATTCTCGCGGGGCACACTGAAGCTTTCTTT
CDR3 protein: CSAILAGHTEAFF

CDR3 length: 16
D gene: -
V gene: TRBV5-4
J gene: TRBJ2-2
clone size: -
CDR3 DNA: TGTGCCAGCAGCTTGGGGTCTACTAGCACCGGCGGGGAGCTGTTTTTT
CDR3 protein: CASSLGSTSTGGELFF

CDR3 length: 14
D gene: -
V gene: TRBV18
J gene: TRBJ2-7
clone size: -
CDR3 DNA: TGTGCCAGCTCACCACCGGTTTCGGGCAACGAGCAGTACTTC
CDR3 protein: CASSPPVSGNEQYF

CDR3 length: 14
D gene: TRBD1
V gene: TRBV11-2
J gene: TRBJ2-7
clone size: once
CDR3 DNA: TGTGCCAGCGTCCCGGGACAGGGGGCGCGTGAGCAGTACTTC
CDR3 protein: CASVPGQGAREQYF

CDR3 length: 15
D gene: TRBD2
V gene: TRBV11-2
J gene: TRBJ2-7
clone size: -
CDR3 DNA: TGTGCCAGCAGCCCAGGACTAGGTGGCTCCTACGAGCAGTACTTC
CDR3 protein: CASSPGLGGSYEQYF

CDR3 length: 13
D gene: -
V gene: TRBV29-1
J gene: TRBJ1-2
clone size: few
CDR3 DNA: TGCAGCGTTGAAGATTCCGTTACCTATGGCTACACCTTC
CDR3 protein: CSVEDSVTYGYTF

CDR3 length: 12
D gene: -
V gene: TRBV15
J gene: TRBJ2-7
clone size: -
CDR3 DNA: TGTGCCACCAGCACCGCTGGAGGCGAGCAGTACTTC
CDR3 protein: CATSTAGGEQYF

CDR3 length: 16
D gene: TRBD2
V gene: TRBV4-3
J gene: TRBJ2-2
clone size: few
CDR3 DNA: TGCGCCAGCAGCCAAGTAAGCTGGCGGGAGACCGGGGAGCTGTTTTTT
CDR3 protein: CASSQVSWRETGELFF

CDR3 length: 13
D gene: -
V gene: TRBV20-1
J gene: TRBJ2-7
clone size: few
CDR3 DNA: TGCAGTGCAACCGAGATTCCCACTTACGAGCAGTACTTC
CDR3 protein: CSATEIPTYEQYF

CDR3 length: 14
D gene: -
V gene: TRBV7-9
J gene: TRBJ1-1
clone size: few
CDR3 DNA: TGTGCCAGCAGCTATCAGGGGATCGGAACTGAAGCTTTCTTT
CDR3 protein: CASSYQGIGTEAFF

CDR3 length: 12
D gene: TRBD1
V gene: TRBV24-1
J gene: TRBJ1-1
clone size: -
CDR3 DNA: TGTGCCACCAGTGAGGGGACAGCTGAAGCTTTCTTT
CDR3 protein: CATSEGTAEAFF

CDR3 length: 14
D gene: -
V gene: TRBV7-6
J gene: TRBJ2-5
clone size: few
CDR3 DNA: TGTGCCAGCAGCTGGTGGCAATCTGGAGAGACCCAGTACTTC
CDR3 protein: CASSWWQSGETQYF

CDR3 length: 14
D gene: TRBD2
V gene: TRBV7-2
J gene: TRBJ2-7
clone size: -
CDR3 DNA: TGTGCCAGCAGCTTAGTGGGAGGGTCCTACGAGCTGTACTTC
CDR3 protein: CASSLVGGSYELYF

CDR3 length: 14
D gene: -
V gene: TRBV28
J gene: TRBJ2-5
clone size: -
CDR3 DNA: TGTGCCAGCAGTTCTTCCCCCCGTGGGGAGACCCAGTACTTC
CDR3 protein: CASSSSPRGETQYF

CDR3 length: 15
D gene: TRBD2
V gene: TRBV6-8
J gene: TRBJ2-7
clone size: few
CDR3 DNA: TGTGCCAGCAGTGCCTGGGGCGGGAGGAACTACGAGCAGTACTTC
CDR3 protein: CASSAWGGRNYEQYF

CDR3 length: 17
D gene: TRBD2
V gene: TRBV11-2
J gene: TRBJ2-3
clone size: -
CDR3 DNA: TGTGCCAGCAGCTTAAGGGGACTAGCAGCAGACACAGATACGCAGTATTTT
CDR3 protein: CASSLRGLAADTDTQYF

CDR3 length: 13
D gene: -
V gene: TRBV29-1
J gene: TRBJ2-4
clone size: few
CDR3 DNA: TGCAGCGTTGCCGGGGGGCAGGGAAACATTCAGTACTTC
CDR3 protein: CSVAGGQGNIQYF

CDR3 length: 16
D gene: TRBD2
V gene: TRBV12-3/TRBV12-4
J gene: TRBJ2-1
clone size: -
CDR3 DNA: TGTGCCAGCTACGACCGGGGGGGAGGATCCTACAATGAGCAGTTCTTC
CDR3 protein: CASYDRGGGSYNEQFF

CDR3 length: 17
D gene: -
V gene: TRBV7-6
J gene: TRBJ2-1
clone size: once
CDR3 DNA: TGTGCCAGCAGCGGGGGCCCGGGGTCGAGTCCCTACAATGAGCAGTTCTTC
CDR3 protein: CASSGGPGSSPYNEQFF

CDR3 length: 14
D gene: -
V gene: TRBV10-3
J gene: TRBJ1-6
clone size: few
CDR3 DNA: TGTGCCACCCTCGGAACAGCACAGAATTCACCCCTCCACTTT
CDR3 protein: CATLGTAQNSPLHF

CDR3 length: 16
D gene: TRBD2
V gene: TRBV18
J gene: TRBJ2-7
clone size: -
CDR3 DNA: TGTGCCAGCTCACCAAACCATGGACTAGCGGGATATGAGCAGTACTTC
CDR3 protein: CASSPNHGLAGYEQYF

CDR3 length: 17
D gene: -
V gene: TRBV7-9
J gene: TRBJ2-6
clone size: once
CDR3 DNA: TGTGCCAGCAGCTTTCCCCCGAAAAGCTCTGGGGCCAACGTCCTGACTTTC
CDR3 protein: CASSFPPKSSGANVLTF

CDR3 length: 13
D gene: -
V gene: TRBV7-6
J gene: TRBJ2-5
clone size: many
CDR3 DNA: TGTGCCAGCAGAGGGGGGCGACAAGAGACCCAGTACTTC
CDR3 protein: CASRGGRQETQYF

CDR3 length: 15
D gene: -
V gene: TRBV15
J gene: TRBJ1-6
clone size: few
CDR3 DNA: TGTGCCACCAGCACCTCCTATACCTATAATTCACCCCTCCACTTT
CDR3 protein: CATSTSYTYNSPLHF